This TCR beta chain was found in a study of Graves' ophthalmopathy and Graves' hyperthyroidism. Whole-study results and caveats: This model predicted ophthalmopathy progression (sensitivity 65% to 71%, specificity 72.22%).

The CDR3 runs 14 residues. V shed 6 bases and J shed 0 bases, with 11 bases lying between them. Germline V gene lookup returns CDR1 LNHDA and CDR2 SQIVND (reference sequence). Regarding this clonotype: No antigen is known for it.

For repertoire sequencing, the TCR beta CDR3 regions were amplified from RNA transcripts. The library came from an HTBI-primed first-round RT-PCR and a second-round multiplex PCR. TCRdb reprocessed the multiplex PCR reads via MiXCR and lists one record per CDR3 protein. The table shows over a million distinct CDR3 sequences, with approximately 35% occurring only once. The chain links TRBV19 to TRBJ1-2; D remains unclear. This sequence was found in an adult man with Graves' hyperthyroidism. Sequenced: peripheral blood or thyroid tissue (not recorded which). The CDR3 coding sequence is TGTGCCAGTAGCCTTCGTCCACCTAACTATGGCTACACCTTC. Translation gives CASSLRPPNYGYTF.